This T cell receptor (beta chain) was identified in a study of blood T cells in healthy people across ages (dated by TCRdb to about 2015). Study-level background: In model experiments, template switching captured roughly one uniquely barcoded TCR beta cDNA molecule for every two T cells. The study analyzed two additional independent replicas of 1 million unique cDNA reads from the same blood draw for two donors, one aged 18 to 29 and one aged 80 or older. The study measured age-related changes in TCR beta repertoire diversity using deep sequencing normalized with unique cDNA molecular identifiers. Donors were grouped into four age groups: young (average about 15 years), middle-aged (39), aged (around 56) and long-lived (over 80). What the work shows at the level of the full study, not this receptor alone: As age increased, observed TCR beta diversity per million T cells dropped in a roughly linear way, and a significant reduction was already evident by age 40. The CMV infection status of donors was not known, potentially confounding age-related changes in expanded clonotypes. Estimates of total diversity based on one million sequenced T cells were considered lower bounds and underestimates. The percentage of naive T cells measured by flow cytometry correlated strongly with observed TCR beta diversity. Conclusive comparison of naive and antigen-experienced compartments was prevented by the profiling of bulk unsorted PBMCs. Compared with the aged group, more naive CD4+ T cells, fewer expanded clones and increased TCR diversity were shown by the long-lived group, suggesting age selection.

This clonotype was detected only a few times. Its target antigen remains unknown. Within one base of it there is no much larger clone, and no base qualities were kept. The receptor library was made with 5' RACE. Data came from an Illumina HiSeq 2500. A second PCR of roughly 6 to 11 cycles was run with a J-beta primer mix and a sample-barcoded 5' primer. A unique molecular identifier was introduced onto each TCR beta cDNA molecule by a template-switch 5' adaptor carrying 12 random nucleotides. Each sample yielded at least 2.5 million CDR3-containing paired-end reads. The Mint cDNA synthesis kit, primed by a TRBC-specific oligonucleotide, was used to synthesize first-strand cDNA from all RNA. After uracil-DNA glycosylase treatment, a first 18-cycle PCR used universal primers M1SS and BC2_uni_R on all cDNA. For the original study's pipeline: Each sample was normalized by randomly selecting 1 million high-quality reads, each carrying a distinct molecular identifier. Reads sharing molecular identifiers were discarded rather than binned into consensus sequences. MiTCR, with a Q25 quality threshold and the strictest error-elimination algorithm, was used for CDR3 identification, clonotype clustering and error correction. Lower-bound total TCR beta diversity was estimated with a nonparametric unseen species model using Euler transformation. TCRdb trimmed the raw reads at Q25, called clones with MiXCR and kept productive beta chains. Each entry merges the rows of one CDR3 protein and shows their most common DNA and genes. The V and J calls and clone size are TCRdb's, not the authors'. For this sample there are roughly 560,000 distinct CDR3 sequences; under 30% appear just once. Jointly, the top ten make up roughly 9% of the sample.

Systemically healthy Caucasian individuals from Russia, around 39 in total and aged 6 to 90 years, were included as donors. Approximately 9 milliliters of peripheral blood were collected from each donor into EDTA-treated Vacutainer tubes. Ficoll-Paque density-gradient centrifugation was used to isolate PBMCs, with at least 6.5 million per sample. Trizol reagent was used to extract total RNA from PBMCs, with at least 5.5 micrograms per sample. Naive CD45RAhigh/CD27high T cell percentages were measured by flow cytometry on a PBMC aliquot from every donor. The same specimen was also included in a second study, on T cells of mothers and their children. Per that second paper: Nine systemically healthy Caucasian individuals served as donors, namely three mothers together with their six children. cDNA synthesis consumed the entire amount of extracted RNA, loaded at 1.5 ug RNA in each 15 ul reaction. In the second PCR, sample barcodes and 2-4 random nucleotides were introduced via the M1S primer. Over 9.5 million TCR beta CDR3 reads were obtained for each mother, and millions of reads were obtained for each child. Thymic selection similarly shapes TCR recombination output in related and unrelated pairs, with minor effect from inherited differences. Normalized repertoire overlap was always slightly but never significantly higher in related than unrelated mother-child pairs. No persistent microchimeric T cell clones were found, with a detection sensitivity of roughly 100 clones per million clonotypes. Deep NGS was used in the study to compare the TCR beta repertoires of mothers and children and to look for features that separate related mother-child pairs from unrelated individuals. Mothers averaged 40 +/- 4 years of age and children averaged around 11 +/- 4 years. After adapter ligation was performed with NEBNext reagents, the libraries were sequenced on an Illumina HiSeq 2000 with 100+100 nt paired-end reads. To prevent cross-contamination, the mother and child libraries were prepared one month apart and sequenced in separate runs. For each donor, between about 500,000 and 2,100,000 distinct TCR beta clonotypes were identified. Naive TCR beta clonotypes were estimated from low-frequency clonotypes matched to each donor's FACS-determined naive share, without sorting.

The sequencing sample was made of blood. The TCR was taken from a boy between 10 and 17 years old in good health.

The DNA reads as follows: TGTGCCAGCAGCCGGGACAGCAATTACAATGAGCAGTTCTTC. This gives the protein CASSRDSNYNEQFF. The chain joins TRBV7-3 to TRBJ2-5; 7 middle bases align to TRBD1. The DNA end is a closer match to TRBJ2-1, so the J assignment may be wrong. The CDR3 numbers 14 residues from cysteine through phenylalanine. Only CDR3 DNA is held: 42 bases, read in frame from base 1. CDR1 and CDR2, per the germline V gene, are SGHTA and FQGTGA.